The clone carrying this T cell receptor (beta chain) was seen a single time. Per the germline V gene, CDR1 is KGHDR and CDR2 is SFDVKD. With 1 base removed from V and 0 bases from J, the gap between germline ends came to 4 bases. The CDR3 is 14 amino acids. How the authors handled the data: The assay estimated nucleated cells by amplifying reference gene primers. TCRdb's table, derived via immunoSEQ multiplex PCR, lists solely in-frame clones and lacks some. Clone size and V and J calls were adopted from that table, with D and trimming inferred from the DNA. The table shows over 90,000 clones, with 81% occurring only once. These data belong to a study of blood T cell repertoires in COVID-19. At the level of the study: COVID-19 samples, acute and convalescent, were from the United States, Italy and Spain. T cells, B-cell-depleted T cells, or PBMCs supplied cDNA or gDNA.

The clonotype was recovered from a man aged 55 to 70 with acute or convalescent COVID-19. This chain uses TRBV24-1 with TRBJ2-3, with D unresolved. The material sequenced was peripheral blood. The CDR3 DNA is TGTGCCACCAGTGATTTCGCGAGCACAGATACGCAGTATTTT. It yields the protein CATSDFASTDTQYF.